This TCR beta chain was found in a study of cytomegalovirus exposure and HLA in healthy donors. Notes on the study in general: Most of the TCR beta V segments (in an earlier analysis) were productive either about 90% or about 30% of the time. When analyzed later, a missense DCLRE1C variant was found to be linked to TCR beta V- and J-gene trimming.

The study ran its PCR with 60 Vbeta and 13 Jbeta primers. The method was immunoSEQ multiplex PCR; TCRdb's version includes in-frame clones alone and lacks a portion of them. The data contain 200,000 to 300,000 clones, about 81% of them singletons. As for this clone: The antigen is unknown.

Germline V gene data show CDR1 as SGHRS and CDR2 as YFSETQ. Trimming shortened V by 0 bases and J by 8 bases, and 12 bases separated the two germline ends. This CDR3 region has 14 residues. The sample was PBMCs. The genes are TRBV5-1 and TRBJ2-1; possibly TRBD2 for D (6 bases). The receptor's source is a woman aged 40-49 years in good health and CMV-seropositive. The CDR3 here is CASSLASGSHEQFF. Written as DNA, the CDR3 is TGCGCCAGCAGCTTGGCGTCCGGGAGCCATGAGCAGTTCTTC.